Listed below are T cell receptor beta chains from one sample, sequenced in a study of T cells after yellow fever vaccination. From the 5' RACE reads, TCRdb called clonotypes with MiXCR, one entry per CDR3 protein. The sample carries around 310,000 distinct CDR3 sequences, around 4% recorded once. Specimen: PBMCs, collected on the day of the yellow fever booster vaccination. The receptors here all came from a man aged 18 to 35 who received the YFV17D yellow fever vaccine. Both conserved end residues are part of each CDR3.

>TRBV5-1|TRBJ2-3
CASSLAENPSSTQYF
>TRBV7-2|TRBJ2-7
CASSLDGGPYEQYF
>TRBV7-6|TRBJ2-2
CASSPFHTGELFF
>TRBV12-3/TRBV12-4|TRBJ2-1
CASSWGPEGDEQFF
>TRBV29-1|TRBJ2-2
CSVVLAGGNTGELFF
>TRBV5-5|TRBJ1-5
CASSPRESNQPQHF
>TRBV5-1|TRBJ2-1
CASSLNSGHRAYNEQFF
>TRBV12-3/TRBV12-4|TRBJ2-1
CASSPLAGVVDEQFF
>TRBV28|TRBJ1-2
CASSLWGVGTGGFGGYTF
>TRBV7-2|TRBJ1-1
CASSHTGYMNTEAFF
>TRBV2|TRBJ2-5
CASSPGPSTAETQYF
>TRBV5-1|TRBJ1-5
CASSPFAGGNQPQHF
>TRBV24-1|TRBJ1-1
CATRASVNTEAFF
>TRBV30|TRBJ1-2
CAWSKQGPGYGYTF
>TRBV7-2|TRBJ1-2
CASSPLDFYGYTF
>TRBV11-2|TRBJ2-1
CASSYVPNEQFF
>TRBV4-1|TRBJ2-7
CASSQVLGEQYF
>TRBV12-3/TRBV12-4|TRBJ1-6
CASSSTGGGYSPLHF
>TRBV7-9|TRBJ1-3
CASSFDTSSGNTIYF
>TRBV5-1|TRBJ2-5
CASSLSGLAGSQETQYF
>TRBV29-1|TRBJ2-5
CSVVLAGLGETQYF
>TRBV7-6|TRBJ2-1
CASSSPGRSLYNEQFF
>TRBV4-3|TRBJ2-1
CASSQYPYNEQFF
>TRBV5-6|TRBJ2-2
CASSWDSRTGELFF
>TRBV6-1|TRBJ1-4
CASRDAYRDREANEKLFF
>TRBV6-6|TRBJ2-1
CASADGGGRSYNEQFF
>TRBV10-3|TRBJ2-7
CAIRSNYEQYF
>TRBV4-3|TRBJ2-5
CASSQDLYGTVQETQYF